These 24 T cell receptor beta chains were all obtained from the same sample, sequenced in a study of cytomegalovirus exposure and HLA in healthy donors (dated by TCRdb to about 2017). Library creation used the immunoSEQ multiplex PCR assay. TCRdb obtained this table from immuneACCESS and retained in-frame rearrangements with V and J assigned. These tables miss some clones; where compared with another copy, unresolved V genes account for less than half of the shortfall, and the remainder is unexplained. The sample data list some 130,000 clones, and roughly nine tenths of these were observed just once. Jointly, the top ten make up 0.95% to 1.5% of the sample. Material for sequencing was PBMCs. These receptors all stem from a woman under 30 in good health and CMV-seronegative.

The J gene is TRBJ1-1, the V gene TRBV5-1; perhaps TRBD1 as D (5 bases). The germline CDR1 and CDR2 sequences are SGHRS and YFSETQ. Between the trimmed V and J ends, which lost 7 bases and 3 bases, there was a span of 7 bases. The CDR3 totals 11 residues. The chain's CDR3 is CASSGDTEAFF. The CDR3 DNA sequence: TGCGCCAGCTCGGGGGACACTGAAGCTTTCTTT.

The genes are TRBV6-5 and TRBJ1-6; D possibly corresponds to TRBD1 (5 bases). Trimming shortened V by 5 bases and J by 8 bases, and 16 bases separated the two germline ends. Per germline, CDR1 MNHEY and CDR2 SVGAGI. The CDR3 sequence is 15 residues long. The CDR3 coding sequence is TGTGCCAGCAGTAGAATCGACAGTTTGTATTCACCCCTCCACTTT. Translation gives CASSRIDSLYSPLHF.

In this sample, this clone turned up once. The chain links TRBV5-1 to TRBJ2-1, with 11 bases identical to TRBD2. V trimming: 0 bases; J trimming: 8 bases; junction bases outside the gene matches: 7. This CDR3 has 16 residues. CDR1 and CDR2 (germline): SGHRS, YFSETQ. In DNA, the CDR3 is TGCGCCAGCAGCTTGGGATCTAGCGGGGGGCTCGATGAGCAGTTCTTC. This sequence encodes CASSLGSSGGLDEQFF.

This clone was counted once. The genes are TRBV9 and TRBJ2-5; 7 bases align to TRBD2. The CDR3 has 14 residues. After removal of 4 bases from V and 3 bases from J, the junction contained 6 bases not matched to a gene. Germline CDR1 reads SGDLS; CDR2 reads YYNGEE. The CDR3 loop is CASSQLATKETQYF. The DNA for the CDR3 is TGTGCCAGCAGCCAACTAGCGACCAAAGAGACCCAGTACTTC.

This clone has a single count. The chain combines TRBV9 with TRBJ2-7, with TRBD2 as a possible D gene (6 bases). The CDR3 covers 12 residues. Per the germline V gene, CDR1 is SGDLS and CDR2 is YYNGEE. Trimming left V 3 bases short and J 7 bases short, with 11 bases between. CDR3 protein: CASSAGGDEQYF. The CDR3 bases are TGTGCCAGCAGCGCCGGGGGAGATGAGCAGTACTTC.

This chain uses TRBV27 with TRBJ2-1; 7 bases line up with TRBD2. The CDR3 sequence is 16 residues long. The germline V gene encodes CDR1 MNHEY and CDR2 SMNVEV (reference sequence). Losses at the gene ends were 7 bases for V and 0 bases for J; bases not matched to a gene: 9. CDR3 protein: CASTPLGLGSYNEQFF. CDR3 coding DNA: TGTGCCAGCACCCCCCTCGGACTAGGCTCCTACAATGAGCAGTTCTTC.

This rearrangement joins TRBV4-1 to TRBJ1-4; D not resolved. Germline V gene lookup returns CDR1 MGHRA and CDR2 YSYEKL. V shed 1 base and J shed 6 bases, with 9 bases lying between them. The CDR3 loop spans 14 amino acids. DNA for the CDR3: TGCGCCAGCAGCCAAGGCGATGCCTATGAAAAACTGTTTTTT. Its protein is CASSQGDAYEKLFF.

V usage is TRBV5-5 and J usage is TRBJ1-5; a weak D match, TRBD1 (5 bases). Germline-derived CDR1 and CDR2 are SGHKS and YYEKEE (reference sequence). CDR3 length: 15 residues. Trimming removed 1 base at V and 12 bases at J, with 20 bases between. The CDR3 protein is CASSLYLFGGAVQHF. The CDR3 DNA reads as TGTGCCAGCAGCTTGTATTTATTTGGTGGGGCGGTCCAGCATTTT.

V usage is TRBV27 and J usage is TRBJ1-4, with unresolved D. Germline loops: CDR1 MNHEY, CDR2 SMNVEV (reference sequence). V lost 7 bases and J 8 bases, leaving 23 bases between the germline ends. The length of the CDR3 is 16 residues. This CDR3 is CASTSGDDTSGEKLFF. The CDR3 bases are TGTGCCAGCACCTCGGGCGATGACACATCGGGAGAAAAACTGTTTTTT.

CDR3 nucleotides: TGTGCCAGCAGTGGCGGACTAGCTAACGATGAGCAGTTCTTC. Translated, it gives CASSGGLANDEQFF. This rearrangement joins TRBV25-1 to TRBJ2-1; 8 nucleotides align to TRBD2. Germline V gives CDR1 MGHDK, CDR2 SYGVNS. The CDR3 extends over 14 amino acids. V shed 4 bases and J 8 bases; nucleotides not matched to a gene: 7.

CDR3 bases: TGCGCCAGCAGCCAGGGGACGGACGGATTTAACTATGGCTACACCTTC. This gives the protein CASSQGTDGFNYGYTF. This chain uses TRBV5-1 with TRBJ1-2; D is perhaps TRBD1 (6 bases). CDR3 length: 16 residues. V was shortened by 4 bases and J by 1 base, with 17 bases between the two germline ends. Germline CDR1 is SGHRS and CDR2 is YFSETQ.

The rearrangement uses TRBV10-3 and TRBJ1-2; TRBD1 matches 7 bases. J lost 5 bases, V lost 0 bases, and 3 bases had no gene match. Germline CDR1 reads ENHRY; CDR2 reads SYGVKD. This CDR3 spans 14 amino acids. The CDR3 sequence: CAISESQGNYGYTF. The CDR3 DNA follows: TGTGCCATCAGTGAGTCACAGGGGAATTATGGCTACACCTTC.

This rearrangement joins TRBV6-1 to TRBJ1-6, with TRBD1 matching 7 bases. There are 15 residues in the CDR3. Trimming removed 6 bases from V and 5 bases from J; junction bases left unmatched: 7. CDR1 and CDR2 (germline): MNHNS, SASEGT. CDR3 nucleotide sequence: TGTGCCAGCAGCGAGAGGACAGGCAATAATTCACCCCTCCACTTT. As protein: CASSERTGNNSPLHF.

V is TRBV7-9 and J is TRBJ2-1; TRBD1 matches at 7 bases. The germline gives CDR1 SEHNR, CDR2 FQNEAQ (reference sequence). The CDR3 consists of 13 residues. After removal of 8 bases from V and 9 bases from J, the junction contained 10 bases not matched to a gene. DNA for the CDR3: TGTGCCAGCGTATCGCAGGGGGTTGGTGAGCAGTTCTTC. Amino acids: CASVSQGVGEQFF.

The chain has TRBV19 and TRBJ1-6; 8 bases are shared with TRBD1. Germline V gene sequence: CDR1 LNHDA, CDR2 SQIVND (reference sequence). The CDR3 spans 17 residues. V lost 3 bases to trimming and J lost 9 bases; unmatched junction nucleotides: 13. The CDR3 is CASSMRASGQGASPLHF. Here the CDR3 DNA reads TGTGCCAGTAGTATGAGGGCCTCAGGACAGGGTGCTTCACCCCTCCACTTT.

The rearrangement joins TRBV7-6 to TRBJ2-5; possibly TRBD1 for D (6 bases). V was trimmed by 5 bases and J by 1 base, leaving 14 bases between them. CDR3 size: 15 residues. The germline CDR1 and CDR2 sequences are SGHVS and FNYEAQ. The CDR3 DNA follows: TGTGCCAGCAGCCGCCGGACAGTAGCCCAAGAGACCCAGTACTTC. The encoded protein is CASSRRTVAQETQYF.

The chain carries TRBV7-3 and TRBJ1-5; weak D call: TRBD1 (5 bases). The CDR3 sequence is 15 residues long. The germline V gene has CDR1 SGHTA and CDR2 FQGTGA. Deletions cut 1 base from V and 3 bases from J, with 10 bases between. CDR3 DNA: TGTGCCAGCAGCTTAAACCCAGGGAACAATCAGCCCCAGCATTTT. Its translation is CASSLNPGNNQPQHF. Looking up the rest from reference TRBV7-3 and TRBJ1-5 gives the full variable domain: GAGVSQTPSNKVTEKGKYVELRCDPISGHTALYWYRQSLGQGPEFLIYFQGTGAADDSGLPNDRFFAVRPEGSVSTLKIQRTERGDSAVYLCASSLNPGNNQPQHFGDGTRLSIL.

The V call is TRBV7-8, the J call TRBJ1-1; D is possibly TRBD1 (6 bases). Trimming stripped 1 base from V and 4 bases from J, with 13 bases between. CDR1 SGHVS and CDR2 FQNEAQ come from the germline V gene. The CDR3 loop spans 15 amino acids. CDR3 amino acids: CASSLVYRVATEAFF. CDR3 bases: TGTGCCAGCAGCTTAGTATACAGGGTGGCCACTGAAGCTTTCTTT. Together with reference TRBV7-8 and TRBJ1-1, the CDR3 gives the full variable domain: GAGVSQSPRYKVAKRGQDVALRCDPISGHVSLFWYQQALGQGPEFLTYFQNEAQLDKSGLPSDRFFAERPEGSVSTLKIQRTQQEDSAVYLCASSLVYRVATEAFFGQGTRLTVV.

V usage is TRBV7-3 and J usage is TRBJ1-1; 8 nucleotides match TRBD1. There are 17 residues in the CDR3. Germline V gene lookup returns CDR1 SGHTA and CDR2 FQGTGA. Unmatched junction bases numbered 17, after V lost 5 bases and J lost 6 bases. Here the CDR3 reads CASSGFTRQGLRAEAFF. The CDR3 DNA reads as TGTGCCAGCAGCGGCTTTACACGACAGGGGCTGCGGGCTGAAGCTTTCTTT. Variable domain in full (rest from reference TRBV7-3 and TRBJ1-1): GAGVSQTPSNKVTEKGKYVELRCDPISGHTALYWYRQSLGQGPEFLIYFQGTGAADDSGLPNDRFFAVRPEGSVSTLKIQRTERGDSAVYLCASSGFTRQGLRAEAFFGQGTRLTVV.

The CDR3 spells CASSQSGGALSGELFF. The DNA for the CDR3 is TGCGCCAGCAGCCAGAGCGGGGGGGCCCTTTCCGGGGAGCTGTTTTTT. The V gene is TRBV4-1, the J gene TRBJ2-2; 10 nucleotides agree with TRBD2. Trimming at V came to 3 bases and at J to 6 bases, leaving 7 bases not matched to a gene. The germline V gene encodes CDR1 MGHRA and CDR2 YSYEKL. CDR3 length: 16 amino acids.

The CDR3 sequence is CASGGLVASYEQYF. In DNA, the CDR3 is TGTGCCAGCGGGGGACTAGTTGCATCCTACGAGCAGTACTTC. The chain is built from TRBV2 and TRBJ2-7, with 8 bases fitting TRBD2. With V trimmed by 8 bases and J by 1 base, 7 bases remained unmatched. CDR1 and CDR2 (germline): SNHLY, FYNNEI. The CDR3 runs to 14 residues.

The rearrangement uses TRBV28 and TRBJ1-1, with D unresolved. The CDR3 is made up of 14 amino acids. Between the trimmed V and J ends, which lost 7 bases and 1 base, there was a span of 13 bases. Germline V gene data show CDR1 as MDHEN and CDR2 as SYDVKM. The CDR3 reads CASIVLFGNTEAFF. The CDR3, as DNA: TGTGCCAGCATTGTCCTTTTCGGGAACACTGAAGCTTTCTTT.

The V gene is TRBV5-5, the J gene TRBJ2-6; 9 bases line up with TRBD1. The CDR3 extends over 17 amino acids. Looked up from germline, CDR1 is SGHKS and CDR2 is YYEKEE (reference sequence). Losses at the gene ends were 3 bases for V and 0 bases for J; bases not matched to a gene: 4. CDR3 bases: TGTGCCAGCAGCTCGACAGGGGGATACTCTGGGGCCAACGTCCTGACTTTC. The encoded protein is CASSSTGGYSGANVLTF.

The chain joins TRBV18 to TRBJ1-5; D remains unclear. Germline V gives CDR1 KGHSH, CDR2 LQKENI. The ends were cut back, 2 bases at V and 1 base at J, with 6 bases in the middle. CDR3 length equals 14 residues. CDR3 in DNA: TGTGCCAGCTCACCAGTACAGAGCAATCAGCCCCAGCATTTT. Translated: CASSPVQSNQPQHF.